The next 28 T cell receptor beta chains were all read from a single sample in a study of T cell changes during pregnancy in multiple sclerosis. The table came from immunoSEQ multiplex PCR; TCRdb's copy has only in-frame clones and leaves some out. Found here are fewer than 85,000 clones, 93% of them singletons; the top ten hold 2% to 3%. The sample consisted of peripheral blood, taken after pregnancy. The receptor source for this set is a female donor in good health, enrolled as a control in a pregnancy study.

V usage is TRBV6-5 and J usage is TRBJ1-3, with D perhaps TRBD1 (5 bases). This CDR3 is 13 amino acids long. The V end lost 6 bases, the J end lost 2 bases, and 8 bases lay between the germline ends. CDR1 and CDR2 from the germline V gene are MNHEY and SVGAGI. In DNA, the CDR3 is TGTGCCAGCAGGACAGTTACTGGAAACACCATATATTTT. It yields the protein CASRTVTGNTIYF.

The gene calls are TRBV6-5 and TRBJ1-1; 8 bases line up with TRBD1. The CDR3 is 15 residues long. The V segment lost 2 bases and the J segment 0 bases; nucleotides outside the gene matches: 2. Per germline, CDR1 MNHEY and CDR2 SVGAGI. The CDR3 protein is CASSYRGQVNTEAFF. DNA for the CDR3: TGTGCCAGCAGTTACAGGGGACAGGTGAACACTGAAGCTTTCTTT.

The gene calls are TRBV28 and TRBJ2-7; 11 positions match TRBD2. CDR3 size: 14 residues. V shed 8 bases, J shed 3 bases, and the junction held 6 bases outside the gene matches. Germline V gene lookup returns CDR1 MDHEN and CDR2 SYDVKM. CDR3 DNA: TGTGCCAGCCTGGGGACTAGCGGTATCTACGAGCAGTACTTC. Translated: CASLGTSGIYEQYF.

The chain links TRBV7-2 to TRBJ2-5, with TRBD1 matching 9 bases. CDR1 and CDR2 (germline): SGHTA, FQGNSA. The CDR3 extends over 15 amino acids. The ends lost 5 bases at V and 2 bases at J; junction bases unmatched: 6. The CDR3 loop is CASSASGTGQETQYF. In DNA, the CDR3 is TGTGCCAGCAGCGCGAGCGGGACAGGGCAAGAGACCCAGTACTTC.

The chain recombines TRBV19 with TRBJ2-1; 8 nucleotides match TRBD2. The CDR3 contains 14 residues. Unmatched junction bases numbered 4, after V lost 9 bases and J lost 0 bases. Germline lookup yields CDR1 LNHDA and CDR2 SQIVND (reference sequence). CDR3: CASRGLGSYNEQFF. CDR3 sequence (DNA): TGTGCCAGCCGGGGACTAGGCTCCTACAATGAGCAGTTCTTC.

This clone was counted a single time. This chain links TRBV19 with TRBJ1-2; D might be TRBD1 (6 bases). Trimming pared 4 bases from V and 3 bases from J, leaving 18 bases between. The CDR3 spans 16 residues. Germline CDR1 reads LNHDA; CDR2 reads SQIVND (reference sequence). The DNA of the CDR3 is TGTGCCAGTAGTAAGGCTTTGGGGGGGCTTGACTATGGCTACACCTTC. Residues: CASSKALGGLDYGYTF.

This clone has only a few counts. DNA of the CDR3: TGTGCCAGCCGCCTAACAGGGAATGCCTACGAGCAGTACTTC. This translates into CASRLTGNAYEQYF. V and J are TRBV7-9 and TRBJ2-7; tentative D call: TRBD1 (6 bases). The CDR3 loop spans 14 amino acids. Germline V gene lookup returns CDR1 SEHNR and CDR2 FQNEAQ (reference sequence). Trimming cost V 8 bases and J 2 bases, with 16 bases left between them.

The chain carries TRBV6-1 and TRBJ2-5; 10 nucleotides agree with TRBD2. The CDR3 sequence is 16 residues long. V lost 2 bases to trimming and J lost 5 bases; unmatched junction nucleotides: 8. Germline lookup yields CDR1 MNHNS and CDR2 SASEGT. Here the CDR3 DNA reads TGTGCCAGCAGTGAATCGGCTAGCGGGAGTATTGAGACCCAGTACTTC. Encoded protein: CASSESASGSIETQYF.

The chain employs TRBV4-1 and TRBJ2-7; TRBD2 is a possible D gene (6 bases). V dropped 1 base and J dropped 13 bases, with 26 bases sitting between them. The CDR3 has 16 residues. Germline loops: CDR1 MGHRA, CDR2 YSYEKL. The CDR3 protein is CASSQGVTSRLPLLYF. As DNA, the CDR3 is TGCGCCAGCAGCCAAGGGGTAACTAGCCGGTTGCCGCTGCTATACTTC.

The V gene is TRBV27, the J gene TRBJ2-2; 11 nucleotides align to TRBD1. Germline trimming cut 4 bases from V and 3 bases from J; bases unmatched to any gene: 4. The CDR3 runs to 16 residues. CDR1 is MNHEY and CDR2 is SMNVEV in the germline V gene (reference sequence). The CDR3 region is CASSSGQGAYTGELFF. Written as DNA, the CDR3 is TGTGCCAGCAGTTCAGGACAGGGGGCGTACACCGGGGAGCTGTTTTTT.

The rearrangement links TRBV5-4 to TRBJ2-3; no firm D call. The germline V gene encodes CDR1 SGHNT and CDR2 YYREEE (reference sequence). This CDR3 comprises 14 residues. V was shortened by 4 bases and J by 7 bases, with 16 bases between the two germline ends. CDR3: CASSPWQVLNTQYF. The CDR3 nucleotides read TGTGCCAGCAGCCCGTGGCAGGTCCTGAATACGCAGTATTTT. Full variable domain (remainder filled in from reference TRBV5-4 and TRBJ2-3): ETGVTQSPTHLIKTRGQQVTLRCSSQSGHNTVSWYQQALGQGPQFIFQYYREEENGRGNFPPRFSGLQFPNYSSELNVNALELDDSALYLCASSPWQVLNTQYFGPGTRLTVL.

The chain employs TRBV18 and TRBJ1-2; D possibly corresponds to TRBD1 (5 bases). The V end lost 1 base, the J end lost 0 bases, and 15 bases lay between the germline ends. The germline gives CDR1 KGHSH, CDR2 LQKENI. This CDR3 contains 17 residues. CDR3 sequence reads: CASSPRGSSPSNYGYTF. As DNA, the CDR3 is TGTGCCAGCTCACCACGGGGCAGCTCACCCTCTAACTATGGCTACACCTTC. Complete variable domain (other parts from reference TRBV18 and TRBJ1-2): NAGVMQNPRHLVRRRGQEARLRCSPMKGHSHVYWYRQLPEEGLKFMVYLQKENIIDESGMPKERFSAEFPKEGPSILRIQQVVRGDSAAYFCASSPRGSSPSNYGYTFGSGTRLTVV.

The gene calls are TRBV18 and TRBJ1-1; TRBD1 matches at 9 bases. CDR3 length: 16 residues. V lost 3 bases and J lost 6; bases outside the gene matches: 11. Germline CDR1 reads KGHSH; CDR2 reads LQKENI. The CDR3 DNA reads TGTGCCAGCTCACCCCTAACAGGGGGCGCGTTAGCTGAAGCTTTCTTT. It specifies CASSPLTGGALAEAFF.

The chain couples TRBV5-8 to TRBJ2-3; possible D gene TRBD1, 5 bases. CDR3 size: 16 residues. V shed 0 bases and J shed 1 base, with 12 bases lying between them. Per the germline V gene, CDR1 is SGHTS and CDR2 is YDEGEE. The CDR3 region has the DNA TGTGCCAGCAGCTTGGGGGGCGTGTCGGGCACAGATACGCAGTATTTT. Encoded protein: CASSLGGVSGTDTQYF.

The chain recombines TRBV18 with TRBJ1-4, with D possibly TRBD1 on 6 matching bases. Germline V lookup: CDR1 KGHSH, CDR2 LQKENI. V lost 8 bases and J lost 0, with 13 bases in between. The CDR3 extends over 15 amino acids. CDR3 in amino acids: CASLDRSATNEKLFF. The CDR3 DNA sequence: TGTGCCAGCCTAGACAGGTCTGCAACTAATGAAAAACTGTTTTTT. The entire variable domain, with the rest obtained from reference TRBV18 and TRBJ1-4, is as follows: NAGVMQNPRHLVRRRGQEARLRCSPMKGHSHVYWYRQLPEEGLKFMVYLQKENIIDESGMPKERFSAEFPKEGPSILRIQQVVRGDSAAYFCASLDRSATNEKLFFGSGTQLSVL.

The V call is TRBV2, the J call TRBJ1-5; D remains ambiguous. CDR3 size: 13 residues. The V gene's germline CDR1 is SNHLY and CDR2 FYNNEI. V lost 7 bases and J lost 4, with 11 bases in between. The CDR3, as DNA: TGTGCCAGCAACCGTGAGGGAAATCAGCCCCAGCATTTT. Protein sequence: CASNREGNQPQHF.

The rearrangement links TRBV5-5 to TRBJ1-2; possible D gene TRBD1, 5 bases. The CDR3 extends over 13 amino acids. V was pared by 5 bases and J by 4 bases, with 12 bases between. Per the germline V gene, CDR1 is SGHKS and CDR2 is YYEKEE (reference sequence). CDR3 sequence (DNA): TGTGCCAGCAGTAGCAGGGAAGCCTATGGCTACACCTTC. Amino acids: CASSSREAYGYTF.

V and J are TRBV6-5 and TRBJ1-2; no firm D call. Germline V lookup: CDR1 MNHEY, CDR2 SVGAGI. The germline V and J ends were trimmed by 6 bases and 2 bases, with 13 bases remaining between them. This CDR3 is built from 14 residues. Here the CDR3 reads CASRRDTNNYGYTF. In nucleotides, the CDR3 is TGTGCCAGCAGAAGAGACACAAACAACTATGGCTACACCTTC.

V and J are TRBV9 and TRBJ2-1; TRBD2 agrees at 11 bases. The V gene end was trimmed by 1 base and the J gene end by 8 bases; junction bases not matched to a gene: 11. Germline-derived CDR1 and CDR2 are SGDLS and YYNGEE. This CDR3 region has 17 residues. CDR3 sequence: CASSVLVAGGGTDEQFF. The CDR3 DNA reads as TGTGCCAGCAGCGTACTAGTAGCGGGAGGGGGGACAGATGAGCAGTTCTTC. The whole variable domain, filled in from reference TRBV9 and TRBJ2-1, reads DSGVTQTPKHLITATGQRVTLRCSPRSGDLSVYWYQQSLDQGLQFLIQYYNGEERAKGNILERFSAQQFPDLHSELNLSSLELGDSALYFCASSVLVAGGGTDEQFFGPGTRLTVL.

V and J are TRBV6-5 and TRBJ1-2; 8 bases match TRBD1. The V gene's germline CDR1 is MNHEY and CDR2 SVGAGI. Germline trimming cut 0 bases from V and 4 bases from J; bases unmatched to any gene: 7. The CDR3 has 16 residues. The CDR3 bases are TGTGCCAGCAGTTACTCGAATACAGGGGGTAGCTATGGCTACACCTTC. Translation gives CASSYSNTGGSYGYTF.

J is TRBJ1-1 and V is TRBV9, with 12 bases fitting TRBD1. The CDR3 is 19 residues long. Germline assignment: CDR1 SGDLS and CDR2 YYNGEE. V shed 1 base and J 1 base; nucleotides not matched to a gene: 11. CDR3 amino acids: CASSVRPGTGGASNTEAFF. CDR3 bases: TGTGCCAGCAGCGTACGTCCCGGGACAGGGGGCGCCTCGAACACTGAAGCTTTCTTT.

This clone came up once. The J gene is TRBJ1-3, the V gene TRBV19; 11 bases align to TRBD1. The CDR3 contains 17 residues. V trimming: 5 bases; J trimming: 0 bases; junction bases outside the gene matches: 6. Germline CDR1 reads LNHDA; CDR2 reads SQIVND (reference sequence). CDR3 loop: CASSPGQGASSGNTIYF. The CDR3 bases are TGTGCCAGTAGTCCCGGACAGGGGGCGAGCTCTGGAAACACCATATATTTT.

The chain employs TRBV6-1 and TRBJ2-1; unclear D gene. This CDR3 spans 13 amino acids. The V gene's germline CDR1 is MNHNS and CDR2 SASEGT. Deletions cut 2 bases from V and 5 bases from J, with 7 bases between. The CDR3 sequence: CASSEWANNEQFF. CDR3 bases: TGTGCCAGCAGTGAATGGGCAAACAATGAGCAGTTCTTC.

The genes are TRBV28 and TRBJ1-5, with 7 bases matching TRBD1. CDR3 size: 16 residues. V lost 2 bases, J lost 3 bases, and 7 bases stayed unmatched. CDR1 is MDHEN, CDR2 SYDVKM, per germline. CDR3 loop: CASSLPGTAYNQPQHF. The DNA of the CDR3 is TGTGCCAGCAGTTTACCCGGGACAGCATACAATCAGCCCCAGCATTTT.

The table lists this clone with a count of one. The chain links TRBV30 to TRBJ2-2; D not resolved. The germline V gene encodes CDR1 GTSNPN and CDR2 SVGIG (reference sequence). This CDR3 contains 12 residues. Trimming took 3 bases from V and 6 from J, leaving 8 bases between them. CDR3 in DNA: TGTGCCTGGAGGGCTGAAGCCGGGGAGCTGTTTTTT. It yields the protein CAWRAEAGELFF. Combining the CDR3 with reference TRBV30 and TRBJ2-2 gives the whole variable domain SQTIHQWPATLVQPVGSPLSLECTVEGTSNPNLYWYRQAAGRGLQLLFYSVGIGQISSEVPQNLSASRPQDRQFILSSKKLLLSDSGFYLCAWRAEAGELFFGEGSRLTVL.

CDR3: CSVEAWGLGETQYF. The CDR3 DNA follows: TGCAGCGTTGAAGCTTGGGGGCTCGGAGAGACCCAGTACTTC. The chain is built from TRBV29-1 and TRBJ2-5, with a possible D match to TRBD1 (6 bases). Germline CDR1 is SQVTM and CDR2 is ANQGSEA. V was clipped by 1 base and J by 4 bases, with 13 bases between them. The CDR3 has 14 amino acids.

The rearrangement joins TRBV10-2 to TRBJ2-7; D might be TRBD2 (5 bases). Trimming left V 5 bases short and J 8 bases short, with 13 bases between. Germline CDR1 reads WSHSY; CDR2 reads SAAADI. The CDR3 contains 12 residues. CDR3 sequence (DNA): TGCGCCAGCAGTACGAGGGAATACCAGCAGTACTTC. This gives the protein CASSTREYQQYF.

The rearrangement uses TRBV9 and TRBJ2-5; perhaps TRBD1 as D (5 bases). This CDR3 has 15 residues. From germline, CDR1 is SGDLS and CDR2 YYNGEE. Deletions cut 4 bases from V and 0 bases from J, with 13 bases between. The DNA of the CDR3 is TGTGCCAGCAGCTTGGTAGGGGTGTACCAAGAGACCCAGTACTTC. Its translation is CASSLVGVYQETQYF.